This T cell receptor (beta chain) was sequenced in a study of cytomegalovirus exposure and HLA in healthy donors. For the study at large: Drawn from HLA-typed donors, about 85 million unique TCRs were held in an early data release. Ancestry clustering placed roughly four fifths of some 400 genotyped donors in the Caucasian-associated cluster. Findings and limits, study-wide: A later analysis linked more than 15,000 TCR beta sequences to HLA alleles at 0.05 false discovery rate. Immune exposure information comprised only CMV serostatus.

On this clone: The antigen is unknown.

Vbeta (60) and Jbeta (13) primers were used in the PCR. The repertoire was sequenced with immunoSEQ multiplex PCR; TCRdb's copy has only in-frame clones and lacks some. Of approximately 220,000 clones in the sample, approximately 79% were seen once. This CDR3 has 16 residues. Germline CDR1 and CDR2: SGDLS and YYNGEE. V was clipped by 0 bases and J by 5 bases, with 15 bases between them. The receptor was derived from a man aged 18 to 29 in good health and CMV-seronegative. This rearrangement joins TRBV9 to TRBJ2-1, with D maybe TRBD2 (6 bases). Input material: PBMCs. CDR3 coding DNA: TGTGCCAGCAGCGTAGGGCCGGGACTGCCCGACAATGAGCAGTTCTTC. It encodes CASSVGPGLPDNEQFF.